The subject of this entry is one T cell receptor beta chain. Its cognate antigen is unknown. Authors' processing steps: Quality scores were absent from the junction-only immunoSEQ sequences, so filtering differed. Sequencing used immunoSEQ multiplex PCR; TCRdb keeps in-frame clones, though not all of them. That table is the source of V, J and clone size, and D and trimming were worked out from the DNA. The sample yields some 1,600,000 clones, about 98% seen once. The source of the sample is a study of shared clonotypes between healthy human individuals. The CDR3 is made up of 17 amino acids. Germline lookup yields CDR1 MDHEN and CDR2 SYDVKM. V shed 7 bases and J 6 bases; nucleotides not matched to a gene: 20. Study results and caveats: The sharing of 5% to 6.5% of naive CD4 clonotypes was seen across a handful of donors.

This clonotype originated in a man aged 25-40 years in good health. The gene calls are TRBV28 and TRBJ1-2; 7 nucleotides agree with TRBD1. What was sequenced was naive CD4+ T cells sorted from blood. Subset described: CD45RA+ positively selected. As DNA, the CDR3 is TGTGCCAGCACTACCGGGACAGAGGGCAAGTGGTGGGATGGCTACACCTTC. This translates into CASTTGTEGKWWDGYTF.